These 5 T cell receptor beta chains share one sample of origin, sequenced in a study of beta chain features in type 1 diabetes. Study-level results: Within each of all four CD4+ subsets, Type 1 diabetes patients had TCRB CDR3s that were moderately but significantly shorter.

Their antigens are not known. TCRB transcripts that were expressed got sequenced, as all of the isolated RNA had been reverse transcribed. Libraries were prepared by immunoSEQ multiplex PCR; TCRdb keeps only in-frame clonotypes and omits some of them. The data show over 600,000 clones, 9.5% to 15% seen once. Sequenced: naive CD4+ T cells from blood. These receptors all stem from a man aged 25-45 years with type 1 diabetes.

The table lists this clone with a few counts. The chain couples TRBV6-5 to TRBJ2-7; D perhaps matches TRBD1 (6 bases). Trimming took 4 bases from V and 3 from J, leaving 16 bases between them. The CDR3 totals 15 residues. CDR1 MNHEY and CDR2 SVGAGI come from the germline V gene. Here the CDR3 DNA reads TGTGCCAGCAGTTCCACCGGGACATCGGGCTACGAGCAGTACTTC. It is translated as CASSSTGTSGYEQYF.

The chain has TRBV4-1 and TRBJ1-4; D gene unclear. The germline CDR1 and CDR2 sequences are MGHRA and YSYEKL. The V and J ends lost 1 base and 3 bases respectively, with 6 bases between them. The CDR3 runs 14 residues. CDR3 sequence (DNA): TGCGCCAGCAGCCAAGTCGCGGCTAATGAAAAACTGTTTTTT. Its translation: CASSQVAANEKLFF.

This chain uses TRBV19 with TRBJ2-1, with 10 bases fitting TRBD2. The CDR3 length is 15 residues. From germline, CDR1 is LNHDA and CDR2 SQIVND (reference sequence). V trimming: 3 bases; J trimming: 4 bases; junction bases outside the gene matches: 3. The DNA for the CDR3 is TGTGCCAGTAGTATTATTAGCGGGGGGTACAATGAGCAGTTCTTC. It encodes CASSIISGGYNEQFF.

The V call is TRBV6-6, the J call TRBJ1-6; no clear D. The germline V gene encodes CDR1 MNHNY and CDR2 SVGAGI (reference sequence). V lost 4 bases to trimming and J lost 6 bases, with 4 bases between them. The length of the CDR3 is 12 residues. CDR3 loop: CASSLFNSPLHF. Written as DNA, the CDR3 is TGTGCCAGCAGTTTGTTTAATTCACCCCTCCACTTT.

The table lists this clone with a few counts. The CDR3 DNA reads as TGCGCCAGCAGCTTGCAGGGGGTGAACAATGAGCAGTTCTTC. Protein sequence: CASSLQGVNNEQFF. The chain carries TRBV5-1 and TRBJ2-1; 7 nucleotides line up with TRBD1. CDR1 SGHRS and CDR2 YFSETQ come from the germline V gene. J was trimmed by 5 bases and V by 1 base; bases with no gene match: 3. The CDR3 contains 14 residues. The whole variable domain, filled in from reference TRBV5-1 and TRBJ2-1, reads KAGVTQTPRYLIKTRGQQVTLSCSPISGHRSVSWYQQTPGQGLQFLFEYFSETQRNKGNFPGRFSGRQFSNSRSEMNVSTLELGDSALYLCASSLQGVNNEQFFGPGTRLTVL.